The T cell receptor beta chain under discussion was sequenced for a study of T cells after yellow fever vaccination. Generation of TCR cDNA used 5'RACE template switching (which added a universal primer site and UMIs). Each CDR3 protein is one row after TCRdb ran MiXCR on the 5' RACE reads. This table has 200,000 to 300,000 distinct CDR3 sequences, over 10% appearing once. This CDR3 contains 14 residues. V shed 2 bases and J shed 5 bases, with 11 bases lying between them. Germline CDR1 reads SGHRS; CDR2 reads YFSETQ. On this clonotype itself: Its matching antigen is unknown.

Overall study findings and caveats: There was a possibility that FACS-sorted repertoires contained abundant clonotypes contaminating from the bulk population. Clones from primary vaccination mostly reappeared after the booster (around 96% CD4, over 85% CD8).

This TCR was sampled from a man aged 25 to 45 who received the YFV17D yellow fever vaccine. V and J are TRBV5-1 and TRBJ2-1; D unclear. The sequencing used CD4+ T cells sorted from PBMCs, collected 45 days after the yellow fever booster vaccination. The CDR3 protein is CASSFAYNNNEQFF. For the CDR3, the DNA is TGCGCCAGCAGCTTTGCGTACAACAACAATGAGCAGTTCTTC.